This entry concerns a single TCR beta chain. The antigen is not known. Repertoires were generated with immunoSEQ multiplex PCR, while TCRdb's copy carries only in-frame clones and drops some. The sample includes tens of thousands of clones, roughly nine tenths seen only once; the top ten take under 30%. The sample is drawn from a study of T cell responses to AZD1222 COVID-19 vaccine. Overall study results and limits: Clonal diversity was possibly underestimated, and the donors were mostly white British, with more females. Spike as a whole was targeted by vaccine-associated CD4 TCRs, dominant at 160-218 and 743-854.

CDR1 and CDR2 (germline): SEHNR, FQNEAQ (reference sequence). This CDR3 contains 16 residues. V lost 5 bases to trimming and J lost 14 bases, with 28 bases between them. Pooled together were second doses at about 4 or about 12 weeks. This receptor was identified in an adult who received the AZD1222 COVID-19 vaccine. The V gene is TRBV7-9, the J gene TRBJ2-1; D is tentatively TRBD1 or TRBD2 (5 bases each). Material: peripheral blood, obtained 28 days after the second AZD1222 dose. The CDR3 reads CASSPGNRGLPGSEFF. CDR3 sequence (DNA): TGTGCCAGCAGCCCAGGGAACAGAGGGCTCCCGGGCTCCGAGTTCTTC.